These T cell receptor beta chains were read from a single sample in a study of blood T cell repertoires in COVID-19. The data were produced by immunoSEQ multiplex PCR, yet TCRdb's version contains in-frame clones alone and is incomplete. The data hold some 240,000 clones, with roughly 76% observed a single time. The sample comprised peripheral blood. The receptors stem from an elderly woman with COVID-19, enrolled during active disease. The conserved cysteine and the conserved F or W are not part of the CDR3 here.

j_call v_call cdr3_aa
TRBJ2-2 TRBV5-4 ASSTRTMNTGELF
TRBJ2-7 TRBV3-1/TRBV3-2 ASSQEGLISYEQY
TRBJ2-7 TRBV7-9 ASSGAGEQY
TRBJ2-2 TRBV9 ASSADISGELF
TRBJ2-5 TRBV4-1 ASSQFIAGGQETQY
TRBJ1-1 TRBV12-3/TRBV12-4 ASRFTGNTEAF
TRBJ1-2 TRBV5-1 ASSLVRADRDGYT
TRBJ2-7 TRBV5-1 ASSFGGQGTYEQY
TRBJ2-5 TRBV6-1 ASSERAGPYQETQY
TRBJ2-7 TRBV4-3 ASSQASGKYEQY
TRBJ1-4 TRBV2 ASSGTAIEKLF
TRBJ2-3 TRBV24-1 ATQVAGASETDTQY
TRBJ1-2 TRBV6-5 ASRTPGRGYT
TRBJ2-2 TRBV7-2 ASSPSNTGELF
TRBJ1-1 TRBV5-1 ASSQLKTGANTEAF
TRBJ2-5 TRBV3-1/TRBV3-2 ASSPSGTSGGAGETQY
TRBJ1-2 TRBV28 ASAPGSYGYT
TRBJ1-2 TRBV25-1 ASSGTGGGSYT
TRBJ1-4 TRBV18 ASSPQSETNEKLF
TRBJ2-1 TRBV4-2 ASSPPTGLHNEQF
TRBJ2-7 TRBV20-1 SASASGGAYEQY
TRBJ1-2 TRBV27 ASSFRGTAPYGYT
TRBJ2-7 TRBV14 ASSRLAGSPYEQY